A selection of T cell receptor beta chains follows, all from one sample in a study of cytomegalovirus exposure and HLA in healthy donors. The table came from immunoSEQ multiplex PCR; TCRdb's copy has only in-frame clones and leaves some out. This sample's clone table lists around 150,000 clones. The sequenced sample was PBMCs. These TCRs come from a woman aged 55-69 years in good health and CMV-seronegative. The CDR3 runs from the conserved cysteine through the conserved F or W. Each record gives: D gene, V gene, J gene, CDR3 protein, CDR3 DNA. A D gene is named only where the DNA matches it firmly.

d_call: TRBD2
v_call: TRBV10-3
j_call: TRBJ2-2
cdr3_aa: CAIGRTTSGVRTGELFF
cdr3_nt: TGTGCCATCGGGCGGACTACTAGCGGGGTTCGGACCGGGGAGCTGTTTTTT

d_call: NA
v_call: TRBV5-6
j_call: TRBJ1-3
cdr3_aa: CASSLFYSGNTIYF
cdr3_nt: TGTGCCAGCAGCTTGTTTTACTCTGGAAACACCATATATTTT

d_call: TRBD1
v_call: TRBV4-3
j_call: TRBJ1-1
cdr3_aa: CASSQESTGGEAFF
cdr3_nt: TGCGCCAGCAGCCAAGAGTCCACAGGGGGGGAAGCTTTCTTT

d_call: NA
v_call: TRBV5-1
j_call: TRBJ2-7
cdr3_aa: CASSSPGSYEQYF
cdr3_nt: TGCGCCAGCAGCTCTCCCGGGAGCTACGAGCAGTACTTC

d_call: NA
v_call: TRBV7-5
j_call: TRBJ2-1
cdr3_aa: CVRSPRRTSASSYNEQFF
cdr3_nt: TGTGTCAGAAGCCCTAGGAGGACTAGCGCGAGCTCCTACAATGAGCAGTTCTTC

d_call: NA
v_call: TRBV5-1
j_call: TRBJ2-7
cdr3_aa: CASSLGGDSYEQYF
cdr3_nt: TGCGCCAGCAGCTTGGGGGGCGATTCCTACGAGCAGTACTTC

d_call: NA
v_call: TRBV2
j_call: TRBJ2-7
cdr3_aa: CASSDTATYEQYF
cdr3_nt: TGTGCCAGCAGTGATACAGCAACCTACGAGCAGTACTTC

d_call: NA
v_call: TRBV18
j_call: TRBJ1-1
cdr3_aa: CASSPSQITDEAFF
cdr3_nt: TGTGCCAGCTCACCCTCACAGATAACAGATGAAGCTTTCTTT

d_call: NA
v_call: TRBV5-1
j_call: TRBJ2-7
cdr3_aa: CASSLGQAMTYEQYF
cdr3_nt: TGCGCCAGCAGCTTGGGGCAGGCTATGACCTACGAGCAGTACTTC

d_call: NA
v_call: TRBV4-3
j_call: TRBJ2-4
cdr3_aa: CASSRELAKNIQYF
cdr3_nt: TGCGCCAGCAGCCGCGAATTAGCCAAAAACATTCAGTACTTC

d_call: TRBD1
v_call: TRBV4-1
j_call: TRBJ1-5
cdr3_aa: CASSQLGQGEQPQHF
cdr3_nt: TGCGCCAGCAGCCAACTCGGACAGGGGGAACAGCCCCAGCATTTT

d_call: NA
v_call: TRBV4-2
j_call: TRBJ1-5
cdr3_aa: CASSQSAVIYSNQPQHF
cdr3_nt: TGTGCCAGCAGCCAATCCGCAGTGATTTACAGCAATCAGCCCCAGCATTTT

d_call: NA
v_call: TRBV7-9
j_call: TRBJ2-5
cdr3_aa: CASSWIAGVEQYF
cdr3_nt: TGTGCCAGCAGCTGGATTGCAGGGGTAGAGCAGTACTTC

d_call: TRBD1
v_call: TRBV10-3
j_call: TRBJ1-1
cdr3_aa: CAISSLAGGLAEAFF
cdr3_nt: TGTGCCATCAGTTCCCTTGCAGGGGGGCTCGCTGAAGCTTTCTTT

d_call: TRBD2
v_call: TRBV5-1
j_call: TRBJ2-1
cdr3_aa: CASSLEPRLAGYNEQFF
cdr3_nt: TGCGCCAGCAGCTTGGAACCTAGACTAGCGGGGTACAATGAGCAGTTCTTC

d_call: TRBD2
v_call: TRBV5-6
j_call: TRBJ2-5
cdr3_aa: CASSLVGAGGQETQYF
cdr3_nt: TGTGCCAGCAGCTTGGTCGGAGCGGGGGGCCAAGAGACCCAGTACTTC

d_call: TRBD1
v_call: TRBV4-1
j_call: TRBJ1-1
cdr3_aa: CASSWRGRGSDTEAFF
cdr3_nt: TGCGCCAGCAGTTGGAGGGGGCGCGGGTCGGACACTGAAGCTTTCTTT

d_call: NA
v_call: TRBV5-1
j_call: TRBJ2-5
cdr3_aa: CASSYQSQETQYF
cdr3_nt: TGCGCCAGCAGTTACCAGTCCCAAGAGACCCAGTACTTC

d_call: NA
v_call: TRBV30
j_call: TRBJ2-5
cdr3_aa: CAWRRPPRTQYF
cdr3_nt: TGTGCCTGGAGGCGCCCCCCAAGGACCCAGTACTTC

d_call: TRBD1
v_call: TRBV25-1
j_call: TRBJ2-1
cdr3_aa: CASSEGQRISYNEQFF
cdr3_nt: TGTGCCAGCAGTGAGGGACAGAGAATCTCCTACAATGAGCAGTTCTTC

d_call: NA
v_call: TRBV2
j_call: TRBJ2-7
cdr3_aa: CASGKRTTPYEQYF
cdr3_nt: TGTGCCAGCGGTAAGCGGACTACTCCCTACGAGCAGTACTTC

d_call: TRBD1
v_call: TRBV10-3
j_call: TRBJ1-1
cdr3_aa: CATSWTGRSTEAFF
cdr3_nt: TGTGCCACCTCATGGACAGGGCGGAGCACTGAAGCTTTCTTT

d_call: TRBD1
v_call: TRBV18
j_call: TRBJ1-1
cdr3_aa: CASSQQGADTEAFF
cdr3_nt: TGTGCCAGCTCGCAACAGGGGGCTGACACTGAAGCTTTCTTT

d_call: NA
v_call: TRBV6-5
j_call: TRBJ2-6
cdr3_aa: CASSYSRIYGANVLTF
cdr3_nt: TGTGCCAGCAGTTACTCCAGGATTTATGGGGCCAACGTCCTGACTTTC

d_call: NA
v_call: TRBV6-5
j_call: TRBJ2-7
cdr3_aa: CASSEGGLGAYEQYF
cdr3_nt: TGTGCCAGCAGCGAGGGGGGGTTAGGGGCCTACGAGCAGTACTTC

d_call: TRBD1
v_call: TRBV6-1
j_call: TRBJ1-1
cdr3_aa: CASISTGAHTEAFF
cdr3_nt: TGTGCCAGCATAAGTACAGGGGCGCACACTGAAGCTTTCTTT

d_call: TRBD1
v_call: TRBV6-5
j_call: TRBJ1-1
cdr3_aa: CASRGQGGNTEAFF
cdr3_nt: TGTGCCAGCAGGGGACAGGGAGGGAACACTGAAGCTTTCTTT

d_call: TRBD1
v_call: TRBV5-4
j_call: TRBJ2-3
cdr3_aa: CASSRDGQGADTQYF
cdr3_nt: TGTGCCAGCAGCCGAGACGGACAGGGGGCAGATACGCAGTATTTT

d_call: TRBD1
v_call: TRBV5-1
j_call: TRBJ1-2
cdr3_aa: CASSWGQGADGYTF
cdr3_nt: TGCGCCAGCAGCTGGGGACAGGGGGCCGATGGCTACACCTTC

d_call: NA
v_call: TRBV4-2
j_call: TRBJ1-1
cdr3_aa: CASSKMTEDTEAFF
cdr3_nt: TGTGCCAGCAGCAAGATGACAGAGGACACTGAAGCTTTCTTT

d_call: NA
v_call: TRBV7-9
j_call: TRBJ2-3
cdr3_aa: CASSTPSPPDTQYF
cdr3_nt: TGTGCCAGCAGCACTCCGTCGCCGCCAGATACGCAGTATTTT

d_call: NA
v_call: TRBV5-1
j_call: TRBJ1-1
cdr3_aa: CASSTGSRTEAFF
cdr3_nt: TGCGCCAGCAGCACCGGGTCGAGAACTGAAGCTTTCTTT

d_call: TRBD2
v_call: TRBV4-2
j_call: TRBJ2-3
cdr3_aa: CASSQDASGGAGDTQYF
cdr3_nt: TGTGCCAGCAGCCAAGATGCCAGCGGGGGGGCTGGAGATACGCAGTATTTT

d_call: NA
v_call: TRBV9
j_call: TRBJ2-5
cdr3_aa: CASSVGGAIETQYF
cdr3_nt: TGTGCCAGCAGCGTTGGGGGGGCCATAGAGACCCAGTACTTC

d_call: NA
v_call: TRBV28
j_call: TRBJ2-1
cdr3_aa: CASSFRREWGEQFF
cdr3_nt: TGTGCCAGCAGTTTCAGGAGGGAGTGGGGTGAGCAGTTCTTC

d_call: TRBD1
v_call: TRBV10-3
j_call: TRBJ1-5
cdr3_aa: CAIREGGYQPQHF
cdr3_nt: TGTGCCATCAGGGAAGGGGGCTATCAGCCCCAGCATTTT

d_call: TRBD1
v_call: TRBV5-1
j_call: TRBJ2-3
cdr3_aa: CASSNRGPADTQYF
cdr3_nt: TGCGCCAGCAGCAACAGGGGGCCCGCAGATACGCAGTATTTT